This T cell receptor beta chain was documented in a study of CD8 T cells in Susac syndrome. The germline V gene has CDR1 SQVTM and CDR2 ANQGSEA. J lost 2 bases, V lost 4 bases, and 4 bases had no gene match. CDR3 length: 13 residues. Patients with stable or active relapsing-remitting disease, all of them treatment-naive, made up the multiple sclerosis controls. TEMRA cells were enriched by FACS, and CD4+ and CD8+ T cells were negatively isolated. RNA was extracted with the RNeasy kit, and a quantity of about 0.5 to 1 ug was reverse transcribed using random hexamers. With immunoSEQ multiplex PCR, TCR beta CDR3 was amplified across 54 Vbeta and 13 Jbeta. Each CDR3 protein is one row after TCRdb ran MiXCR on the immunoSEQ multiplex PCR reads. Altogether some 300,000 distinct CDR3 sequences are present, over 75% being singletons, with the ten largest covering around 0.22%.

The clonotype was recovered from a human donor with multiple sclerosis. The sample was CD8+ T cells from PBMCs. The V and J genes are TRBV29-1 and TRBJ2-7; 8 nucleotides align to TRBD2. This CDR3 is CSVAAGGPYEQYF. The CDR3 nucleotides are TGCAGCGTTGCTGCGGGAGGCCCCTACGAGCAGTACTTC.